This TCR beta chain was retrieved from a study of T cell responses to AZD1222 COVID-19 vaccine. Method: immunoSEQ multiplex PCR; TCRdb's copy keeps in-frame clones and lacks some. The data show 70,000 or so clones, 87% seen once. Germline V gene lookup returns CDR1 GTSNPN and CDR2 SVGIG (reference sequence). CDR3 size: 15 residues. Trimming cost V 5 bases and J 0 bases; bases outside gene matches: 8. The V call is TRBV30, the J call TRBJ2-3; TRBD2 matches 7 bases. This specimen consisted of peripheral blood, obtained on day 0 of AZD1222 vaccination. This TCR was sampled from an adult in good health. The CDR3 bases are TGTGCCTGGGACGAGGGACTATTCAGCACAGATACGCAGTATTTT. Translation gives CAWDEGLFSTDTQYF.